These 20 T cell receptor beta chains originate from one sample sequenced in a study of T cell responses to AZD1222 COVID-19 vaccine. TCRdb keeps only in-frame clones here, not all; method: immunoSEQ multiplex PCR. The sample carries about 85,000 clones, 80% to 90% recorded once. The sequenced sample was peripheral blood, obtained on day 0 of AZD1222 vaccination. The source of these receptors is an adult in good health.

This chain uses TRBV11-3 with TRBJ1-1; D ambiguous. The CDR3 is made up of 13 amino acids. CDR1 is SGHNT and CDR2 is YENEEA in the germline V gene. V gave up 2 bases and J gave up 1 base, with 5 bases separating them. The CDR3 is CASSLTRNTEAFF. For the CDR3, the DNA is TGTGCCAGCAGCTTAACAAGGAACACTGAAGCTTTCTTT.

This sequence joins TRBV19 and TRBJ2-7; D unclear. The CDR3 is made up of 15 amino acids. V gave up 4 bases and J gave up 1 base, with 14 bases separating them. Germline V gene data show CDR1 as LNHDA and CDR2 as SQIVND (reference sequence). Here the CDR3 reads CASSTQPGLSYEQYF. In DNA form, the CDR3 reads TGTGCCAGTAGTACCCAACCGGGCCTTTCCTACGAGCAGTACTTC. Full variable domain (outside the CDR3, taken from reference TRBV19 and TRBJ2-7): DGGITQSPKYLFRKEGQNVTLSCEQNLNHDAMYWYRQDPGQGLRLIYYSQIVNDFQKGDIAEGYSVSREKKESFPLTVTSAQKNPTAFYLCASSTQPGLSYEQYFGPGTRLTVT.

The J gene is TRBJ1-4, the V gene TRBV2; D remains ambiguous. CDR3 length equals 14 residues. V was clipped by 6 bases and J by 3 bases, with 11 bases between them. The germline gives CDR1 SNHLY, CDR2 FYNNEI. CDR3 residues: CASRLSLANEKLFF. CDR3 coding DNA: TGTGCCAGCAGACTCAGTCTGGCTAATGAAAAACTGTTTTTT.

The chain links TRBV18 to TRBJ1-5, with D maybe TRBD1 (6 bases). Germline V gene sequence: CDR1 KGHSH, CDR2 LQKENI. Deletions cut 4 bases from V and 2 bases from J, with 18 bases between. The CDR3 runs to 17 residues. CDR3 loop: CASSRVSIGGGNQPQHF. The DNA for the CDR3 is TGTGCCAGCTCACGAGTCTCAATAGGGGGGGGCAATCAGCCCCAGCATTTT.

This clone was detected once. The V call is TRBV27, the J call TRBJ1-1; D might be TRBD1 (5 bases). CDR1 and CDR2 from the germline V gene are MNHEY and SMNVEV (reference sequence). Trimming stripped 2 bases from V and 1 base from J, with 14 bases between. The CDR3 runs to 16 residues. CDR3 bases: TGTGCCAGCAGTTTACCCCCTCGGGGGGAGAACACTGAAGCTTTCTTT. Protein product: CASSLPPRGENTEAFF.

CDR3 residues: CASSLGQVETQYF. CDR3 nucleotides: TGCGCCAGCAGCTTGGGACAGGTAGAGACCCAGTACTTC. The chain carries TRBV5-1 and TRBJ2-5; TRBD1 might be the D (6 bases). CDR3 size: 13 residues. V was clipped by 0 bases and J by 4 bases, with 7 bases between them. Germline values: CDR1 SGHRS, CDR2 YFSETQ.

The rearrangement joins TRBV6-5 to TRBJ1-1; 10 bases are shared with TRBD1. V gave up 6 bases and J gave up 6 bases; unmatched junction bases: 4. Germline CDR1 and CDR2: MNHEY and SVGAGI. This CDR3 is built from 13 residues. CDR3 residues: CASSLGTGAEAFF. The CDR3 DNA is TGTGCCAGCAGCCTCGGGACAGGGGCTGAAGCTTTCTTT.

The rearrangement joins TRBV5-1 to TRBJ1-4; D not certain. CDR3 length: 15 residues. V shed 2 bases and J shed 4 bases, with 12 bases lying between them. Germline V lookup: CDR1 SGHRS, CDR2 YFSETQ. CDR3: CASSLSEGGNEKLFF. Here the CDR3 DNA reads TGCGCCAGCAGCTTAAGCGAGGGAGGTAATGAAAAACTGTTTTTT.

V usage is TRBV7-9 and J usage is TRBJ2-1; 9 bases fit TRBD2. From germline, CDR1 is SEHNR and CDR2 FQNEAQ (reference sequence). V shed 8 bases, J shed 7 bases, and the junction held 3 bases outside the gene matches. This CDR3 has 12 amino acids. CDR3 in amino acids: CASLAGANEQFF. The CDR3 bases are TGTGCCAGCTTAGCGGGAGCAAATGAGCAGTTCTTC.

V and J are TRBV5-4 and TRBJ2-3; D is perhaps TRBD1 or TRBD2 (5 bases each). Germline V gives CDR1 SGHNT, CDR2 YYREEE (reference sequence). V dropped 4 bases and J dropped 6 bases, with 12 bases sitting between them. This CDR3 spans 13 amino acids. CDR3 region: CASSPTGADTQYF. The CDR3 bases are TGTGCCAGCAGCCCGACCGGGGCGGATACGCAGTATTTT.

This clone was recorded a few times. The chain uses TRBV6-5 and TRBJ2-7, with D uncertain. The CDR3 runs to 12 residues. V lost 5 bases and J lost 3, with 8 bases in between. Germline CDR1 MNHEY, CDR2 SVGAGI. The CDR3: CASSRSRYEQYF. CDR3 DNA sequence: TGTGCCAGCAGTCGGAGCCGCTACGAGCAGTACTTC.

The rearrangement joins TRBV11-2 to TRBJ2-1; 11 bases fit TRBD2. V was pared by 5 bases and J by 5 bases, with 11 bases of the junction left unmatched. In germline, CDR1 is SGHAT, CDR2 FQNNGV. The CDR3 has 17 residues. The chain's CDR3 is CASSKGTTSGNHNEQFF. The CDR3 DNA is TGTGCCAGCAGCAAAGGGACGACTAGCGGGAACCACAATGAGCAGTTCTTC.

This clone was picked up one time. The J gene is TRBJ2-1, the V gene TRBV19; perhaps D is TRBD1 or TRBD2 (6 bases each). The CDR3 spans 14 residues. The germline V gene encodes CDR1 LNHDA and CDR2 SQIVND (reference sequence). V was clipped by 5 bases and J by 0 bases, with 8 bases between them. In nucleotides, the CDR3 is TGTGCCAGTAGTGGGGGGCCCTCCTACAATGAGCAGTTCTTC. This sequence encodes CASSGGPSYNEQFF. Combining the CDR3 with reference TRBV19 and TRBJ2-1 gives the whole variable domain DGGITQSPKYLFRKEGQNVTLSCEQNLNHDAMYWYRQDPGQGLRLIYYSQIVNDFQKGDIAEGYSVSREKKESFPLTVTSAQKNPTAFYLCASSGGPSYNEQFFGPGTRLTVL.

The chain employs TRBV10-1 and TRBJ2-3; 13 nucleotides agree with TRBD2. The J segment lost 0 bases and the V segment lost 0 bases, leaving 3 bases of the junction unmatched. CDR3 length equals 18 residues. Germline V gene lookup returns CDR1 WNHNN and CDR2 SYGVQD (reference sequence). The CDR3 region has the DNA TGCGCCAGCAGTGAGTCTACTAGCGGGAGGGTGAGCACAGATACGCAGTATTTT. Amino acid sequence: CASSESTSGRVSTDTQYF.

This chain links TRBV27 with TRBJ2-2, with D perhaps TRBD2 (5 bases). Trimming pared 3 bases from V and 5 bases from J, leaving 19 bases between. CDR1 and CDR2 from the germline V gene are MNHEY and SMNVEV (reference sequence). The CDR3 has 17 amino acids. CDR3 coding DNA: TGTGCCAGCAGTTTCCTCTCGGGGAATCAAATGACCGGGGAGCTGTTTTTT. This encodes CASSFLSGNQMTGELFF.

This clone came up once. This chain uses TRBV5-5 with TRBJ2-1; weak D call: TRBD1 (6 bases). Germline assignment: CDR1 SGHKS and CDR2 YYEKEE (reference sequence). V was trimmed by 0 bases and J by 4 bases, leaving 11 bases between them. The CDR3 consists of 15 residues. The CDR3 nucleotides are TGTGCCAGCAGCTTGGCCACAGGGTTTTACAATGAGCAGTTCTTC. This encodes CASSLATGFYNEQFF.

This clone appeared once. The CDR3 is CATSSFHNSNTEAFF. The CDR3 DNA sequence: TGTGCCACCAGCTCCTTCCACAATTCGAACACTGAAGCTTTCTTT. The rearrangement uses TRBV15 and TRBJ1-1; D unresolved. The CDR3 is 15 amino acids. Germline CDR1 reads LNHNV; CDR2 reads YYDKDF (reference sequence). The V and J ends lost 5 bases and 1 base respectively, with 14 bases between them.

The V and J genes are TRBV6-5 and TRBJ1-3; no firm D call. The germline CDR1 and CDR2 sequences are MNHEY and SVGAGI. The V and J ends lost 7 bases and 5 bases respectively, with 12 bases between them. This CDR3 region has 13 residues. CDR3 in amino acids: CASNAGPRNTIYF. The CDR3 coding sequence is TGTGCCAGCAACGCCGGGCCGCGAAACACCATATATTTT.

This chain joins TRBV4-1 and TRBJ2-3, with 9 bases matching TRBD2. Per germline, CDR1 MGHRA and CDR2 YSYEKL. The CDR3 consists of 17 residues. Trimming at V came to 1 base and at J to 4 bases, leaving 9 bases not matched to a gene. CDR3 DNA: TGCGCCAGCAGCCAAGTCTCCGCGGGAGGGGTGGCAGATACGCAGTATTTT. The encoded protein is CASSQVSAGGVADTQYF.

This clone has more than one count but fewer than ten. The CDR3 region has the DNA TGTGCCAGCCAGAGCGAAGCTTTCTTT. It specifies CASQSEAFF. V usage is TRBV25-1 and J usage is TRBJ1-1, with D unclear. Trimming left V 8 bases short and J 8 bases short, with 6 bases between. Germline V lookup: CDR1 MGHDK, CDR2 SYGVNS. The CDR3 consists of 9 residues.